This T cell receptor beta chain emerged from a study of shared T cell receptors in the human thymus. The method was immunoSEQ multiplex PCR; TCRdb's version includes in-frame clones alone and lacks a portion of them. Here the sample spans more than 550,000 clones, approximately 87% being singletons. The table lists this clone with a count of one. The CDR3 extends over 14 amino acids. Germline V lookup: CDR1 GTSNPN, CDR2 SVGIG (reference sequence). Germline trimming cut 2 bases from V and 5 bases from J; bases unmatched to any gene: 6. The same specimen was also included in a second study, on human thymus T cells. This second study notes: Related work found strong thymic repertoire overlap between unrelated individuals.

The V call is TRBV30, the J call TRBJ1-2; 9 bases map to TRBD1. Source material: thymocytes. The receptor was derived from a boy younger than two with a congenital heart defect. DNA for the CDR3: TGTGCCTGGAGTCCGCAACAGGGGGCGTATGGCTACACCTTC. Its translation: CAWSPQQGAYGYTF.